Below, 21 T cell receptor beta chains from the same sample are listed, as sequenced in a study of early stage breast cancer tumors. Repertoires were generated with immunoSEQ multiplex PCR, while TCRdb's copy carries only in-frame clones and drops some. The sample holds about 51,000 clones, more than 70% seen once. The sequenced material came from blood. The receptor source for this set is a person in their forties with breast cancer.

This clone occurred once. The CDR3 coding sequence is TGTGCCAGCAGCCAAGACGGGACAGGGTCCAATCAGCCCCAGCATTTT. Its translation is CASSQDGTGSNQPQHF. The rearrangement uses TRBV4-2 and TRBJ1-5, with TRBD1 matching 9 bases. CDR3 size: 16 residues. V was clipped by 0 bases and J by 3 bases; unmatched bases: 3. Germline V lookup: CDR1 LGHNA, CDR2 YNFKEQ.

The rearrangement uses TRBV7-9 and TRBJ2-5, with D unresolved. The CDR3 is 13 amino acids. Trimming left V 2 bases short and J 2 bases short, with 6 bases between. Per the germline V gene, CDR1 is SEHNR and CDR2 is FQNEAQ (reference sequence). The CDR3 region has the DNA TGTGCCAGCAGCTTACCAGGACAAGAGACCCAGTACTTC. Its protein is CASSLPGQETQYF.

V usage is TRBV11-3 and J usage is TRBJ2-2, with unresolved D. This CDR3 is 15 amino acids long. CDR1 is SGHNT, CDR2 YENEEA, per germline. With 2 bases removed from V and 2 bases from J, the gap between germline ends came to 9 bases. The CDR3 bases are TGTGCCAGCAGCTTAAACGGGCCTAACACCGGGGAGCTGTTTTTT. Encoded protein: CASSLNGPNTGELFF.

In its sample, this clone was seen once. V gene TRBV5-1 combines with J gene TRBJ2-6; D gene unclear. The CDR3 length is 14 residues. From germline, CDR1 is SGHRS and CDR2 YFSETQ. The ends were cut back, 3 bases at V and 0 bases at J, with 4 bases in the middle. The CDR3 nucleotides are TGCGCCAGCAGCTCGTTCTCTGGGGCCAACGTCCTGACTTTC. The encoded protein is CASSSFSGANVLTF.

The chain joins TRBV11-2 to TRBJ2-6; D remains unclear. Deletions cut 3 bases from V and 1 base from J, with 13 bases between. The CDR3 contains 17 residues. The V gene's germline CDR1 is SGHAT and CDR2 FQNNGV. CDR3 bases: TGTGCCAGCAGCTTTACTCCAGGCCCTTCTGGGGCCAACGTCCTGACTTTC. Translation: CASSFTPGPSGANVLTF.

This chain uses TRBV9 with TRBJ1-2; TRBD1 aligns across 9 bases. Trimming at V came to 4 bases and at J to 4 bases, leaving 8 bases not matched to a gene. The germline V gene encodes CDR1 SGDLS and CDR2 YYNGEE. The CDR3 totals 15 residues. The CDR3 region is CASSTGQGNFYGYTF. The CDR3 nucleotides are TGTGCCAGCAGCACCGGACAGGGGAACTTCTATGGCTACACCTTC.

In its sample, this clone was seen once. J is TRBJ2-1 and V is TRBV6-6, with no clear D. V gave up 5 bases and J gave up 0 bases, with 2 bases separating them. The CDR3 runs 12 residues. Looked up from germline, CDR1 is MNHNY and CDR2 is SVGAGI (reference sequence). The CDR3 reads CASSGSYNEQFF. The DNA for the CDR3 is TGTGCCAGCAGTGGCTCCTACAATGAGCAGTTCTTC.

This rearrangement joins TRBV13 to TRBJ2-3; D unresolved. The germline V gene encodes CDR1 PRHDT and CDR2 FYEKMQ (reference sequence). The CDR3 totals 13 residues. V was shortened by 3 bases and J by 1 base, with 5 bases between the two germline ends. The CDR3 bases are TGTGCCAGCAGCTTCTATCGCACAGATACGCAGTATTTT. Translating gives CASSFYRTDTQYF. The full variable domain, its missing parts supplied by reference TRBV13 and TRBJ2-3, is AAGVIQSPRHLIKEKRETATLKCYPIPRHDTVYWYQQGPGQDPQFLISFYEKMQSDKGSIPDRFSAQQFSDYHSELNMSSLELGDSALYFCASSFYRTDTQYFGPGTRLTVL.

The CDR3 reads CATASSGTGLEQYF. DNA for the CDR3: TGTGCCACCGCTTCATCCGGGACAGGGCTCGAGCAGTACTTC. The chain carries TRBV10-3 and TRBJ2-7, with TRBD1 identical over 9 bases. V trimming: 10 bases; J trimming: 6 bases; junction bases outside the gene matches: 13. CDR3 length: 14 residues. Germline V gene sequence: CDR1 ENHRY, CDR2 SYGVKD.

The rearrangement links TRBV18 to TRBJ2-2; 9 bases line up with TRBD2. The V segment lost 0 bases and the J segment 0 bases; nucleotides outside the gene matches: 5. From germline, CDR1 is KGHSH and CDR2 LQKENI. The CDR3 contains 18 residues. The CDR3 bases are TGTGCCAGCTCACCACCCCTCGGACTAGCGCCGAACACCGGGGAGCTGTTTTTT. Translated, it gives CASSPPLGLAPNTGELFF.

The rearrangement uses TRBV29-1 and TRBJ1-1; the match to TRBD1 covers 8 bases. Germline-derived CDR1 and CDR2 are SQVTM and ANQGSEA. The trim removed 3 bases at V and 4 bases at J, leaving 4 bases unmatched. This CDR3 is built from 13 residues. The CDR3 region is CSVDQGAGTEAFF. CDR3 nucleotide sequence: TGCAGCGTTGACCAGGGGGCAGGCACTGAAGCTTTCTTT.

The chain joins TRBV11-2 to TRBJ2-7; TRBD2 matches at 7 bases. V dropped 3 bases and J dropped 7; count of bases not matched to a gene: 0. The CDR3 has 11 amino acids. Germline CDR1 SGHAT, CDR2 FQNNGV. The DNA of the CDR3 is TGTGCCAGCAGCTTCGGGGGGGAGCAGTACTTC. Its protein product is CASSFGGEQYF.

The CDR3 DNA sequence: TGTGCCATCAGTTGGACAGGGGGCGATTACGAGCAGTACTTC. Translated, it gives CAISWTGGDYEQYF. The chain carries TRBV10-3 and TRBJ2-7; 11 bases fit TRBD1. CDR3 length: 14 amino acids. Losses at the gene ends were 5 bases for V and 4 bases for J; bases not matched to a gene: 4. Germline lookup yields CDR1 ENHRY and CDR2 SYGVKD.

CDR3: CASSKALVDSRTDTQYF. CDR3 bases: TGTGCCAGCAGCAAAGCGCTAGTGGACTCCCGCACAGATACGCAGTATTTT. This chain joins TRBV21-1 and TRBJ2-3; TRBD2 is taken as the D call from the table, unchecked against the DNA. TRBV21-1 is noted as a pseudogene. The length of the CDR3 is 17 residues.

The genes are TRBV5-1 and TRBJ1-1; 8 bases agree with TRBD1. Germline assignment: CDR1 SGHRS and CDR2 YFSETQ. The CDR3 is made up of 15 amino acids. V gave up 3 bases and J gave up 1 base; unmatched junction bases: 5. In nucleotides, the CDR3 is TGCGCCAGCAGCTGGACGGGACAGGCGAACACTGAAGCTTTCTTT. Translation: CASSWTGQANTEAFF.

The genes are TRBV7-8 and TRBJ2-7; the match to TRBD2 covers 8 bases. The CDR3 runs to 16 residues. With 2 bases clipped from V and 3 bases from J, the junction kept 9 bases outside the gene matches. Looked up from germline, CDR1 is SGHVS and CDR2 is FQNEAQ. The CDR3 region is CASSLNRLAQDYEQYF. DNA of the CDR3: TGTGCCAGCAGCTTAAATCGACTAGCGCAAGACTACGAGCAGTACTTC.

The chain uses TRBV5-5 and TRBJ1-1, with D maybe TRBD1 (5 bases). Germline V gene sequence: CDR1 SGHKS, CDR2 YYEKEE (reference sequence). The CDR3 has 15 amino acids. V lost 4 bases, J lost 0 bases, and 13 bases lay in between. CDR3 amino acids: CASSPGPGMNTEAFF. The CDR3 region has the DNA TGTGCCAGCAGCCCGGGCCCAGGGATGAACACTGAAGCTTTCTTT.

The V and J genes are TRBV7-2 and TRBJ1-2, with D unclear. V lost 5 bases and J 5 bases, leaving 18 bases between the germline ends. This CDR3 region has 15 residues. The germline CDR1 and CDR2 sequences are SGHTA and FQGNSA. CDR3 region: CASSVYLVSGYGYTF. The CDR3 region has the DNA TGTGCCAGCAGCGTGTACCTAGTTTCTGGATATGGCTACACCTTC.

The genes are TRBV7-3 and TRBJ1-1; unclear D gene. CDR1 SGHTA and CDR2 FQGTGA come from the germline V gene. The CDR3 is made up of 12 amino acids. The V gene lost 5 bases and the J gene lost 7 bases, with 11 bases spanning the gap. The CDR3 region has the DNA TGTGCCAGCAGCACGAGGACTGGTGAAGCTTTCTTT. It codes for CASSTRTGEAFF.

This sequence joins TRBV10-3 and TRBJ2-1; D might be TRBD2 (7 bases). V lost 8 bases and J lost 8, with 16 bases in between. The length of the CDR3 is 13 residues. The V gene's germline CDR1 is ENHRY and CDR2 SYGVKD. The CDR3 spells CAIESGGGDEQFF. DNA for the CDR3: TGTGCCATCGAGAGTGGGGGGGGCGATGAGCAGTTCTTC.

The chain uses TRBV5-6 and TRBJ1-6; no reliable D call. The CDR3 has 12 amino acids. Germline loops: CDR1 SGHDT, CDR2 YYEEEE. V lost 1 base to trimming and J lost 7 bases, with 3 bases between them. The CDR3 DNA follows: TGTGCCAGCAGCTTGTCCAATTCACCCCTCCACTTT. Protein: CASSLSNSPLHF.